The clone carrying this TCR beta chain showed up many times. The antigen remains undetermined. As part of library construction, unique molecular identifiers were attached to individual cDNA molecules. MiXCR was run by TCRdb on the 5' RACE reads, yielding one entry per CDR3 protein. The data show some 40,000 distinct CDR3 sequences, approximately 4.6% seen once. V lost 0 bases, J lost 7 bases, and 12 bases lay in between. The CDR3 loop spans 14 amino acids. These data come from a study of early T cells in non-severe SARS-CoV-2 infection. Whole-study context: Investigators sequenced bulk RNA drawn from unsorted whole blood, and chains remained unpaired. Whole-study findings and limits: VDJdb matching, biased toward anti-spike CD8 responses, missed private and CD4 specificities.

The sample was whole blood. The TCR sequence derives from an adult who was a healthcare worker with PCR-confirmed SARS-CoV-2 infection or an uninfected control (not recorded which). The V and J genes are TRBV12-3 or TRBV12-4 and TRBJ1-2; tentatively, D is TRBD1 (5 bases). Here the CDR3 reads CASSLAGQGGGYTF. CDR3 coding DNA: TGTGCCAGCAGTTTAGCGGGCCAGGGAGGTGGCTACACCTTC.